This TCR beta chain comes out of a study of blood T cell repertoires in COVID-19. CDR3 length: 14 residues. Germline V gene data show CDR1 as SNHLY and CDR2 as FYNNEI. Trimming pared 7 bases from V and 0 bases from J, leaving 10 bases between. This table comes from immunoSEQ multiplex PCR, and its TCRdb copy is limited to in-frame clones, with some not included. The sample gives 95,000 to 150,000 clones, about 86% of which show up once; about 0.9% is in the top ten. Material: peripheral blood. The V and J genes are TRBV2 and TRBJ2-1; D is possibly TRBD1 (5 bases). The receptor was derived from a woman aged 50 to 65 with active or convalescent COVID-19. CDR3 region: CASNYDSSYNEQFF. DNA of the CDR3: TGTGCCAGCAATTATGACAGCTCCTACAATGAGCAGTTCTTC.